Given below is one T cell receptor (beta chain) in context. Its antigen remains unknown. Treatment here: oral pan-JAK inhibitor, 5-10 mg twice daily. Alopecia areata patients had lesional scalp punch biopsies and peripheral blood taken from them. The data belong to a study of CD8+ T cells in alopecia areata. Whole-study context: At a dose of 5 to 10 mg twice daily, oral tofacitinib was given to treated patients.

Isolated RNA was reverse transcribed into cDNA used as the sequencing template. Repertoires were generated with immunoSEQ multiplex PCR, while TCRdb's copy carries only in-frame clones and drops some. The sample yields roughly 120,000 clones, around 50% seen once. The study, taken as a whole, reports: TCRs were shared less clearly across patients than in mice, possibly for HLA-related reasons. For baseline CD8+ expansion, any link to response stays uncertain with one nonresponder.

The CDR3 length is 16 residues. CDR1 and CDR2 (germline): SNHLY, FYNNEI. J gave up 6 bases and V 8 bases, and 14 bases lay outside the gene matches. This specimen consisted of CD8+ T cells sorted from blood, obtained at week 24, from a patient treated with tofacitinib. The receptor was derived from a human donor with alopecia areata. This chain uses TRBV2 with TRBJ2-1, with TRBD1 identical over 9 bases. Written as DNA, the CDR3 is TGTGCCAGCGGGTCGGACAGGGGAGCAAGTATCAATGAGCAGTTCTTC. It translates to CASGSDRGASINEQFF.